Given below is one TCR beta chain in context. As yet, its antigen is unknown. The germline V and J ends were trimmed by 2 bases and 2 bases, with 19 bases remaining between them. The length of the CDR3 is 18 residues. Germline loops: CDR1 SGHAT, CDR2 FQDESV (reference sequence). Primers: 60 Vbeta forward and 13 Jbeta reverse. TCRdb's copy holds only in-frame clones and misses some; the assay was immunoSEQ multiplex PCR. Of about 250,000 clones in the sample, over 75% were seen once. These data are taken from a study of cytomegalovirus exposure and HLA in healthy donors. General study results and limits: Follow-up analysis seemed to connect common viral pathogens with several of the most significant clusters identified.

The sample consisted of PBMCs. The receptor's source is a boy under 18 in good health and CMV-seronegative. The chain combines TRBV11-1 with TRBJ1-3; the D gene is possibly TRBD1 (5 bases). The CDR3 region has the DNA TGTGCCAGCAGCTTACACGATGAGCTGACAGTCGCTGGAAACACCATATATTTT. This sequence encodes CASSLHDELTVAGNTIYF.